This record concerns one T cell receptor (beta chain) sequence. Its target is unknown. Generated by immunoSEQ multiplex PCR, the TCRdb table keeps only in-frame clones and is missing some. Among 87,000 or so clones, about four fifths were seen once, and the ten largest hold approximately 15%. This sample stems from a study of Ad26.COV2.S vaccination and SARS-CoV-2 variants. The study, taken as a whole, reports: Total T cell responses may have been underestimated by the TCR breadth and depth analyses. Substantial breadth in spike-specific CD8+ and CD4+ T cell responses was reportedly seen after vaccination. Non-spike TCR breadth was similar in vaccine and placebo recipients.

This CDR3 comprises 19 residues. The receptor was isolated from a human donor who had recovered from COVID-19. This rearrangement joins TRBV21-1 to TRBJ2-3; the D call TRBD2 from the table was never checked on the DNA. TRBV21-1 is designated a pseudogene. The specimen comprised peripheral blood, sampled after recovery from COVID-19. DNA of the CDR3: TGTGCCAGCAGCAAAGGACAACCCGTTATAGCGGGAGCGAAAGATACGCAGTATTTT. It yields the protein CASSKGQPVIAGAKDTQYF.